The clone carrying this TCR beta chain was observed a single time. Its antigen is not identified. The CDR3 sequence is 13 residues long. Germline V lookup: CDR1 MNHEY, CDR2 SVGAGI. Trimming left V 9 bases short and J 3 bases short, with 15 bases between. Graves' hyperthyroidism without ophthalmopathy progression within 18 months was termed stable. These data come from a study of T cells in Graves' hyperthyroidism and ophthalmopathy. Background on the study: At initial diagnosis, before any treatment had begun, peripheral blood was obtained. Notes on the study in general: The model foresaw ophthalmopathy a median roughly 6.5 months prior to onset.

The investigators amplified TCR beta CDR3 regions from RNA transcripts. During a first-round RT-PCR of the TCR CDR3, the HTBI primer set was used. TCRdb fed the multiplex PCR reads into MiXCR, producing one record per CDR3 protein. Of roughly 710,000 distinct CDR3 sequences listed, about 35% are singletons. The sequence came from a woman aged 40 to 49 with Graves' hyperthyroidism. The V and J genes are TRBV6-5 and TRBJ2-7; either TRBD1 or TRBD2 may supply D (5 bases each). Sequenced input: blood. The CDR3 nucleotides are TGTGCCAGTATGGGGGATTTGGGCTACGAGCAGTACTTC. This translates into CASMGDLGYEQYF.